Below, 9 T cell receptor beta chains from the same sample are listed, as sequenced in a study of beta chain features in type 1 diabetes. Expressed TCRB transcripts were sequenced, since all the RNA that had been isolated was reverse transcribed. Using immunoSEQ multiplex PCR, the repertoire was profiled, and TCRdb retains in-frame clones only, with some absent. The sample yields 450,000 to 550,000 clones, roughly 31% seen once. Sequencing was done on a sample of naive CD4+ T cells from blood. The source is a young man in good health.

The chain joins TRBV28 to TRBJ2-1, with 8 bases that match TRBD2. The CDR3 is 15 amino acids. V shed 8 bases, J shed 4 bases, and the junction held 10 bases outside the gene matches. The germline V gene encodes CDR1 MDHEN and CDR2 SYDVKM. The CDR3 sequence: CASGRGSSGYNEQFF. CDR3 bases: TGTGCCAGCGGTCGGGGGTCTAGCGGGTACAATGAGCAGTTCTTC.

The chain uses TRBV5-1 and TRBJ2-3, with D possibly TRBD1 on 6 matching bases. The V gene's germline CDR1 is SGHRS and CDR2 YFSETQ. The germline V and J ends were trimmed by 4 bases and 1 base, with 13 bases remaining between them. CDR3 length equals 15 residues. CDR3 region: CASSGGQLGTDTQYF. The CDR3 region has the DNA TGCGCCAGCAGCGGCGGACAGTTAGGCACAGATACGCAGTATTTT.

The rearrangement uses TRBV13 and TRBJ1-1; 7 nucleotides align to TRBD1. There are 13 residues in the CDR3. The germline V gene encodes CDR1 PRHDT and CDR2 FYEKMQ (reference sequence). V gave up 2 bases and J gave up 4 bases; unmatched junction bases: 1. The CDR3 spells CASSLPGGTEAFF. CDR3 coding DNA: TGTGCCAGCAGCTTACCAGGGGGCACTGAAGCTTTCTTT.

In this sample, this clone turned up a few times. The V call is TRBV7-9, the J call TRBJ2-7, with 9 bases lining up with TRBD2. J was trimmed by 2 bases and V by 3 bases; bases with no gene match: 14. Germline CDR1 and CDR2: SEHNR and FQNEAQ (reference sequence). The CDR3 is 18 amino acids. CDR3 in amino acids: CASSFSDFGGRAPYEQYF. The DNA of the CDR3 is TGTGCCAGCAGCTTTTCCGACTTTGGCGGGAGGGCCCCCTACGAGCAGTACTTC.

The J gene is TRBJ1-2, the V gene TRBV29-1, with TRBD1 matching 8 bases. The CDR3 covers 15 residues. With V trimmed by 5 bases and J by 2 bases, 10 bases remained unmatched. CDR1 SQVTM and CDR2 ANQGSEA come from the germline V gene. CDR3 sequence (DNA): TGCAGCGTTCTCACTCTACGACAGGGGAACTATGGCTACACCTTC. Amino acid sequence: CSVLTLRQGNYGYTF.

This clone was observed a handful of times. V usage is TRBV29-1 and J usage is TRBJ2-1; tentative D call: TRBD2 (7 bases). Trimming left V 4 bases short and J 4 bases short, with 14 bases between. This CDR3 comprises 14 residues. Germline V gene data show CDR1 as SQVTM and CDR2 as ANQGSEA. For the CDR3, the DNA is TGCAGCGTTGCCCCGGGGGGCAGTTACAATGAGCAGTTCTTC. Translating gives CSVAPGGSYNEQFF.

V is TRBV19 and J is TRBJ2-7, with D possibly TRBD2 on 6 matching bases. CDR1 is LNHDA and CDR2 is SQIVND in the germline V gene (reference sequence). The CDR3 covers 14 residues. The V end lost 3 bases, the J end lost 1 base, and 10 bases lay between the germline ends. CDR3 amino acids: CASSIIADSYEQYF. As DNA, the CDR3 is TGTGCCAGTAGTATCATAGCGGATTCCTACGAGCAGTACTTC.

The V and J genes are TRBV30 and TRBJ2-7; D unresolved. The CDR3 is 16 residues long. Between the trimmed V and J ends, which lost 0 bases and 10 bases, there was a span of 25 bases. Per the germline V gene, CDR1 is GTSNPN and CDR2 is SVGIG (reference sequence). The CDR3 reads CAWSVPLSRPGSTQYF. CDR3 DNA sequence: TGTGCCTGGAGTGTACCCCTCTCACGGCCCGGATCCACTCAGTACTTC.

The chain has TRBV7-9 and TRBJ1-1; D is ambiguous. V was pared by 5 bases and J by 5 bases, with 15 bases between. The V gene's germline CDR1 is SEHNR and CDR2 FQNEAQ (reference sequence). This CDR3 contains 14 residues. CDR3 coding DNA: TGTGCCAGCAGCACCGGGAGGGCGGGTACTGAAGCTTTCTTT. The encoded protein is CASSTGRAGTEAFF.